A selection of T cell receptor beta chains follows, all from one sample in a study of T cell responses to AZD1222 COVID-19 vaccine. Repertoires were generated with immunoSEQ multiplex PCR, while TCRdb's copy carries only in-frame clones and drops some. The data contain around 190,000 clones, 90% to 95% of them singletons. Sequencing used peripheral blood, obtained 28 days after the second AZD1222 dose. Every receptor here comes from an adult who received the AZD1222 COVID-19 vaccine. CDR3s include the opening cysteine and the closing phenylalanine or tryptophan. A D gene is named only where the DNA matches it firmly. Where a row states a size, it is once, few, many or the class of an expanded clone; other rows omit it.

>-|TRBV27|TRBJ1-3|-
TGTGCCAGCAGTTTATCGGGGATTGGAAACACCATATATTTT
CASSLSGIGNTIYF
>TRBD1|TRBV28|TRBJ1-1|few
TGTGCCAGCAGTATATCAGGGGGAAACACTGAAGCTTTCTTT
CASSISGGNTEAFF
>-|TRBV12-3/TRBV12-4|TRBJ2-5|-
TGTGCCAGCACCGCACCCGCCAAGACCCAGTACTTC
CASTAPAKTQYF
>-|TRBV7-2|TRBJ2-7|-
TGTGCCAGCAGCACGAGCTCCTACGAGCAGTACTTC
CASSTSSYEQYF
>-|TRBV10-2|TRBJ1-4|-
TGCGCCAGCAGTGCGCAGAGAAAAAATGAAAAACTGTTTTTT
CASSAQRKNEKLFF
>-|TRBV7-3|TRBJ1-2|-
TGTGCCAGCAGCGAGTTAGGGAATAACTATGGCTACACCTTC
CASSELGNNYGYTF
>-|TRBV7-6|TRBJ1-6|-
TGTGCCAGCAGCCCCCATTTGGATCGGGGGCTAGTCTATAATTCACCCCTCCACTTT
CASSPHLDRGLVYNSPLHF
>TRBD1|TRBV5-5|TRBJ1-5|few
TGTGCCAGCAGCTTGTTAGGACAGGGGGCGAAGCCCCAGCATTTT
CASSLLGQGAKPQHF
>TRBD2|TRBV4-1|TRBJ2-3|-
TGCGCCAGCAGCGCCCAGACTAGCGGGGGTTCAGATACGCAGTATTTT
CASSAQTSGGSDTQYF
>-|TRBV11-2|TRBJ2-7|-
TGTGCCAGCAGCTTCAACAGGGAATCCTACGAGCAGTACTTC
CASSFNRESYEQYF
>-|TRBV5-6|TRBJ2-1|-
TGTGCCAGCAGCTTGAGGGGGGTAGGCGACAATGAGCAGTTCTTC
CASSLRGVGDNEQFF
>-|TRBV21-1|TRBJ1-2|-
TGTGCCAGCACCAACCCGGGGGCCTATGGCTACACCTTC
CASTNPGAYGYTF
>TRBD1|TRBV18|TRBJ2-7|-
TGTGCCAGCTCACCTGGTTATTGGGACAGGCTAACCTACGAGCAGTACTTC
CASSPGYWDRLTYEQYF
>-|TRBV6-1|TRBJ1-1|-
TGTGCCGCAGGTGGGATGAACACTGAAGCTTTCTTT
CAAGGMNTEAFF
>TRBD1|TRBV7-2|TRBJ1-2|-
TGTGCCAGCAGCTTAATGGGTCAGGGGGATGGCTACACCTTC
CASSLMGQGDGYTF
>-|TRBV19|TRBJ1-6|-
TGTGCCAGTAGTATCGGGGTTTATAATTCACCCCTCCACTTT
CASSIGVYNSPLHF
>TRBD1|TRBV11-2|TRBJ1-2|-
TGTGCCAGCAGCTCGGGGACAGACGCTTCTAACTATGGCTACACCTTC
CASSSGTDASNYGYTF
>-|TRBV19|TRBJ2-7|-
TGTGCCAGTAGTATCCAGGACACCTCCTACGAGCAGTACTTC
CASSIQDTSYEQYF
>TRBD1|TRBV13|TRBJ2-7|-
TGTGCCAGCAGTATTACTCTCGTGGGACAGGGCCCCTACGAGCAGTACTTC
CASSITLVGQGPYEQYF
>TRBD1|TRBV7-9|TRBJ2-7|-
TGTGCCAGCAGCCCGGGGACAGGAAGCCTGGAATTGGGCTACGAGCAGTACTTC
CASSPGTGSLELGYEQYF
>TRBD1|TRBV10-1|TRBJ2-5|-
TGCGCCAGCAGTGCCAGGGGGCGCTTGGAGACCCAGTACTTC
CASSARGRLETQYF
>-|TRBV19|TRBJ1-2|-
TGTGCCAGTAGTATCCCCCCCCGCCCTGCCACCTTC
CASSIPPRPATF
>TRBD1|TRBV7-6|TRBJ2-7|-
TGTGCCAGCAGCTTATCGACAGGGGGCGAGCAGTACTTC
CASSLSTGGEQYF
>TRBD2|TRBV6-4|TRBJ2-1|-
TGTGCCAGCAGTCTTATCGGGGGGAGCTCCTACAATGAGCAGTTCTTC
CASSLIGGSSYNEQFF
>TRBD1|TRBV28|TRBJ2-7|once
TGTGCCAGCAGACCGGGACAGGCGACCTACGAGCAGTACTTC
CASRPGQATYEQYF
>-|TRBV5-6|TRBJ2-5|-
TGTGCCAGCAGCGGGGGTTTTCAAGAGACCCAGTACTTC
CASSGGFQETQYF
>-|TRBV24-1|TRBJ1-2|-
TGTGCCACCAGTGATTTGGGGGCTGGCTACACCTTC
CATSDLGAGYTF
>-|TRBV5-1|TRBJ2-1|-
TGCGCCAGCAGCTTGGAGGGGACAATAGAAAATGAGCAGTTCTTC
CASSLEGTIENEQFF
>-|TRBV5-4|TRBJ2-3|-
TGTGCCAGCAGCTTGGGTAACAGGGTTGGTGGGGATACGCAGTATTTT
CASSLGNRVGGDTQYF
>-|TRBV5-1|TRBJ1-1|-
TGCGCCAGCAGCCTCACAGGGACGTCCTTGGGCACTGAAGCTTTCTTT
CASSLTGTSLGTEAFF
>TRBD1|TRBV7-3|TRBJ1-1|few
TGTGCCAGCAGCTCTCTCCCAGGGGGTGAAGCTTTCTTT
CASSSLPGGEAFF
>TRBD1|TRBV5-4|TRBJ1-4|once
TGTGCCAGCAGCGACGCGAAACAGGGGGCGCTTAATGAAAAACTGTTTTTT
CASSDAKQGALNEKLFF
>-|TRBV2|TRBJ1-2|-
TGTGCCAACACCCTACAGGGCTTCTATGGCTACACCTTC
CANTLQGFYGYTF
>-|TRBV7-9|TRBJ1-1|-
TGTGCCAGCAGCCTGAGGATCGAAGGAACTGAAGCTTTCTTT
CASSLRIEGTEAFF
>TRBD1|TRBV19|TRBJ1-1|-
TGTGCCAGTAGTACCGGACAGGGGGCTTACACTGAAGCTTTCTTT
CASSTGQGAYTEAFF